This T cell receptor beta chain stems from a study of T cells in tuberculosis. Assay: immunoSEQ multiplex PCR; the TCRdb copy retains only in-frame clones and omits some. Of 35,000 to 45,000 clones in the sample, 90% to 95% were seen once. V lost 6 bases, J lost 4 bases, and 2 bases stayed unmatched. Germline values: CDR1 MNHEY, CDR2 SVGAGI. The CDR3 totals 13 residues. The gene calls are TRBV6-5 and TRBJ1-5; 8 nucleotides agree with TRBD1. Sequencing used PBMCs. The TCR was taken from a donor between 10 and 35 years old with latent tuberculosis or without tuberculosis infection. Some clones in this sample may be carry-over from other donors' samples. The CDR3 DNA reads TGTGCCAGCAGCTGGGACAGGAATCAGCCCCAGCATTTT. Translated, it gives CASSWDRNQPQHF.